This T cell receptor (beta chain) is from a study of coeliac disease. Method: immunoSEQ multiplex PCR; TCRdb's copy keeps in-frame clones and lacks some. The sample consists of roughly 4,200 clones, 65% to 70% of them appearing once. The ends were cut back, 4 bases at V and 0 bases at J, with 15 bases in the middle. Germline V gene sequence: CDR1 MNHEY, CDR2 SMNVEV (reference sequence). The CDR3 totals 16 residues. General study findings and limits: Lower clonality than controls marked TRB and TRG repertoires from active celiac intraepithelial and lamina propria samples. Largely private TRB repertoires meant most sequences were sample-unique.

A remark on this clone: Its antigen is as yet unknown.

The sequence came from a woman in her late teens or twenties with active celiac disease. Material: intraepithelial lymphocytes from the gut. The chain combines TRBV27 with TRBJ2-5, with D maybe TRBD1 (6 bases). The CDR3 sequence: CASSSSGHMYQETQYF. DNA of the CDR3: TGTGCCAGCAGTTCCTCGGGACACATGTACCAAGAGACCCAGTACTTC.